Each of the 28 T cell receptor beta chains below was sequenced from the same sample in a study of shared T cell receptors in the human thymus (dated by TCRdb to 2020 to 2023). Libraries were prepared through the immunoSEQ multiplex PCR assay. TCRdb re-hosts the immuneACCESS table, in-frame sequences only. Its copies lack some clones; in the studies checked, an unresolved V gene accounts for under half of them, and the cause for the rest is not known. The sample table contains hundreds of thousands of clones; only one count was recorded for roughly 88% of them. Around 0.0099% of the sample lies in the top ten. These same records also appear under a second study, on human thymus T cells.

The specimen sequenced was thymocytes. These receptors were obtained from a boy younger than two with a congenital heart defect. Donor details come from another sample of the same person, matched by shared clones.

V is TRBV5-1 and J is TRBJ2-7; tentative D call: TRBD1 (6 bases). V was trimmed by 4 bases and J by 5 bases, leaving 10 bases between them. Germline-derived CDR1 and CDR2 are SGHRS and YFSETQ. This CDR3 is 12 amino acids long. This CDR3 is CASSIRGHEQYF. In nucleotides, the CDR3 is TGCGCCAGCAGCATCAGGGGTCACGAGCAGTACTTC.

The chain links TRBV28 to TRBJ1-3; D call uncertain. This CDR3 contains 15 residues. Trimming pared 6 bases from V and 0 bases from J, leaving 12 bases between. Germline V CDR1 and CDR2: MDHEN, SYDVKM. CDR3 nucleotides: TGTGCCAGCAGGGGCAAGATTTCCTCTGGAAACACCATATATTTT. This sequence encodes CASRGKISSGNTIYF.

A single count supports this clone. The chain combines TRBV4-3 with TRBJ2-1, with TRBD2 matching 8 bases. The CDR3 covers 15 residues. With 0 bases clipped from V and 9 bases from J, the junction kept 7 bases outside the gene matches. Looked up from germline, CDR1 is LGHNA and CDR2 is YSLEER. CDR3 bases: TGCGCCAGCAGCCAAGAGGGACTAGTAGGGAGTGAGCAGTTCTTC. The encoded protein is CASSQEGLVGSEQFF.

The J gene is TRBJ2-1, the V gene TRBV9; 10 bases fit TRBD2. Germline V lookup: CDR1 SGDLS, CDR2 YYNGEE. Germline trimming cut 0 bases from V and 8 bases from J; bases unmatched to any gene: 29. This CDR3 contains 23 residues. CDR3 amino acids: CASSVDEVGAQRSGRASSDEQFF. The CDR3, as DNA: TGTGCCAGCAGCGTAGACGAGGTGGGGGCGCAAAGGAGCGGGAGGGCCTCTAGCGATGAGCAGTTCTTC. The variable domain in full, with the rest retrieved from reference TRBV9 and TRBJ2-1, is DSGVTQTPKHLITATGQRVTLRCSPRSGDLSVYWYQQSLDQGLQFLIQYYNGEERAKGNILERFSAQQFPDLHSELNLSSLELGDSALYFCASSVDEVGAQRSGRASSDEQFFGPGTRLTVL.

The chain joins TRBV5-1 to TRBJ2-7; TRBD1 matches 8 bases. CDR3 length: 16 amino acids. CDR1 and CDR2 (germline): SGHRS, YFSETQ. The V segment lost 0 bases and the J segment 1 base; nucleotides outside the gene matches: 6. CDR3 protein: CASSLGPRQGSYEQYF. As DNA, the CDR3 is TGCGCCAGCAGCTTGGGCCCGCGACAGGGGTCCTACGAGCAGTACTTC. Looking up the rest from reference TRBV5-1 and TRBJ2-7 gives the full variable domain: KAGVTQTPRYLIKTRGQQVTLSCSPISGHRSVSWYQQTPGQGLQFLFEYFSETQRNKGNFPGRFSGRQFSNSRSEMNVSTLELGDSALYLCASSLGPRQGSYEQYFGPGTRLTVT.

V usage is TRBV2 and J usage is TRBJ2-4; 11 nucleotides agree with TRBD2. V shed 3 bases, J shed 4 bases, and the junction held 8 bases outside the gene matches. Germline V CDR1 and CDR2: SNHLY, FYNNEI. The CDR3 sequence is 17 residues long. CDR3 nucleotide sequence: TGTGCCAGCAGTGAGGTTCCGAGACTAGCGGGGAAAAACATTCAGTACTTC. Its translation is CASSEVPRLAGKNIQYF.

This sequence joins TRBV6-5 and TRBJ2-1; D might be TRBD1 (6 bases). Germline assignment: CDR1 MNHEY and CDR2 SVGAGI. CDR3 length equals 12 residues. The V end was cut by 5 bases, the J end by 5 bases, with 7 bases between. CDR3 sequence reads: CASSTGNNEQFF. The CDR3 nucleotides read TGTGCCAGCAGTACAGGGAACAATGAGCAGTTCTTC.

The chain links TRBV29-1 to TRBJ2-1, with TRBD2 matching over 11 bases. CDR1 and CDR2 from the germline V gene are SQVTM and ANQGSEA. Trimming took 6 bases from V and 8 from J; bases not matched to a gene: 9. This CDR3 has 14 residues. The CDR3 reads CSVPPSGRKYEQFF. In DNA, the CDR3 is TGCAGCGTCCCCCCTAGCGGGAGGAAATATGAGCAGTTCTTC.

The CDR3 loop is CASSFIVDRANQETQYF. The CDR3 coding sequence is TGTGCCAGCAGTTTTATTGTGGACAGGGCTAACCAAGAGACCCAGTACTTC. The chain joins TRBV28 to TRBJ2-5; 8 bases match TRBD1. The CDR3 loop spans 17 amino acids. Per germline, CDR1 MDHEN and CDR2 SYDVKM. With V trimmed by 3 bases and J by 0 bases, 9 bases remained unmatched.

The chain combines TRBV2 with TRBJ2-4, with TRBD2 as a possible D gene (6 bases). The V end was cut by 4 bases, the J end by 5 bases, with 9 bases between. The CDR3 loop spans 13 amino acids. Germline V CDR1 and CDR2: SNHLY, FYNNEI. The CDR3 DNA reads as TGTGCCAGCAGTGTAACGGGGGAAAACATTCAGTACTTC. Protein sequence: CASSVTGENIQYF.

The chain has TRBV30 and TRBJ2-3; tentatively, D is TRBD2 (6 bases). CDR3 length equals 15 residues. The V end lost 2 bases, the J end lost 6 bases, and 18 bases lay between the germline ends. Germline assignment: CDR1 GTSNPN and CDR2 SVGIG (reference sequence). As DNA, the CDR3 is TGTGCCTGGAGTAAGTGGTCTAGCGAAACGGATACGCAGTATTTT. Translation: CAWSKWSSETDTQYF. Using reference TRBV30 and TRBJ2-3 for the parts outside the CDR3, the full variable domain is SQTIHQWPATLVQPVGSPLSLECTVEGTSNPNLYWYRQAAGRGLQLLFYSVGIGQISSEVPQNLSASRPQDRQFILSSKKLLLSDSGFYLCAWSKWSSETDTQYFGPGTRLTVL.

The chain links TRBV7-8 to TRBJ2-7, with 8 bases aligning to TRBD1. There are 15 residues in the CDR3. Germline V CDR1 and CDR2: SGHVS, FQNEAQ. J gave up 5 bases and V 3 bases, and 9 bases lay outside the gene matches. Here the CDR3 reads CASSLLGQGPNEQYF. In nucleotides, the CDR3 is TGTGCCAGCAGCTTGCTCGGACAGGGCCCTAACGAGCAGTACTTC.

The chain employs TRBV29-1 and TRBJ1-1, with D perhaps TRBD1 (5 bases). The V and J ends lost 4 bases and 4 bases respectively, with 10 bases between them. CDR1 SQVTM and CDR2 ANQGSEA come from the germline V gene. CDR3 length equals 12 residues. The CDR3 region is CSVGGEATEAFF. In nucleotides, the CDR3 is TGCAGCGTTGGAGGGGAGGCCACTGAAGCTTTCTTT.

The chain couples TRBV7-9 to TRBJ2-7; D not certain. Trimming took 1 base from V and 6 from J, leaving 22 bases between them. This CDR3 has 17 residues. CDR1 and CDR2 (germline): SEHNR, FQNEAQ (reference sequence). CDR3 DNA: TGTGCCAGCAGCTTAGTTGCACCGGCGAGCGAGACTGGCGAGCAGTACTTC. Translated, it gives CASSLVAPASETGEQYF.

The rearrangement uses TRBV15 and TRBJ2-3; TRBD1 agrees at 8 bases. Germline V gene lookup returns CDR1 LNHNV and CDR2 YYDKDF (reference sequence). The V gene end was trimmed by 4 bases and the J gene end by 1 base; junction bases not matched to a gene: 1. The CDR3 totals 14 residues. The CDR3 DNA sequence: TGTGCCACCAGCACGGGACAGGGCACAGATACGCAGTATTTT. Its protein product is CATSTGQGTDTQYF.

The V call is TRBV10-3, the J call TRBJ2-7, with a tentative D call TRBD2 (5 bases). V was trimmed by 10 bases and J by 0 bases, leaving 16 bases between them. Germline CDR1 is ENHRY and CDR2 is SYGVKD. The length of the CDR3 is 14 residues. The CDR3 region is CATEDWTHSYEQYF. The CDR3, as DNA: TGTGCCACGGAGGACTGGACGCACTCCTACGAGCAGTACTTC.

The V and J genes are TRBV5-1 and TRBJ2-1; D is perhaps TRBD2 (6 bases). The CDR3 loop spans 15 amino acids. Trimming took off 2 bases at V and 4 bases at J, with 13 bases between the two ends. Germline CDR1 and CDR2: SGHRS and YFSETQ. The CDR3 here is CASSFYGGKYNEQFF. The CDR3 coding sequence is TGCGCCAGCAGCTTCTACGGGGGAAAATACAATGAGCAGTTCTTC.

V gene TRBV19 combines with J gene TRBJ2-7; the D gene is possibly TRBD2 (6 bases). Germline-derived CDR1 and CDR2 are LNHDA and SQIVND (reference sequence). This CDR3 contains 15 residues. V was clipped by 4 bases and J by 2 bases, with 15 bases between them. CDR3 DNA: TGTGCCAGTAGTACCCCGCCGGGAGTGGCCTACGAGCAGTACTTC. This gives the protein CASSTPPGVAYEQYF.

CDR3 region: CASSLLDRSSYEQYF. In DNA form, the CDR3 reads TGTGCCAGCAGTTTATTGGACAGGAGCTCCTACGAGCAGTACTTC. This chain connects TRBV27 to TRBJ2-7; 7 bases are shared with TRBD1. The CDR3 length is 15 residues. Trimming at V came to 1 base and at J to 0 bases, leaving 3 bases not matched to a gene. Germline V gene data show CDR1 as MNHEY and CDR2 as SMNVEV (reference sequence).

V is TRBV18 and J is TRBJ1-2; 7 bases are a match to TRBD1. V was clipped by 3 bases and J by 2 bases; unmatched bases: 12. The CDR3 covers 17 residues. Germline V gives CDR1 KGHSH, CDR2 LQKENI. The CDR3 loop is CASSPQGQAPANYGYTF. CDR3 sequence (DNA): TGTGCCAGCTCACCCCAAGGACAGGCCCCGGCGAACTATGGCTACACCTTC. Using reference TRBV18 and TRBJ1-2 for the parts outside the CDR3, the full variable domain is NAGVMQNPRHLVRRRGQEARLRCSPMKGHSHVYWYRQLPEEGLKFMVYLQKENIIDESGMPKERFSAEFPKEGPSILRIQQVVRGDSAAYFCASSPQGQAPANYGYTFGSGTRLTVV.

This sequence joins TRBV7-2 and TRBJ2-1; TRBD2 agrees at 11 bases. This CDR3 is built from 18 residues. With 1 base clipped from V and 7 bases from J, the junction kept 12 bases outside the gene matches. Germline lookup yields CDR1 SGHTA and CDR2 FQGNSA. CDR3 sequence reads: CASSLDPLAGGPMNEQFF. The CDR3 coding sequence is TGTGCCAGCAGCTTAGACCCTTTAGCGGGAGGGCCCATGAATGAGCAGTTCTTC.

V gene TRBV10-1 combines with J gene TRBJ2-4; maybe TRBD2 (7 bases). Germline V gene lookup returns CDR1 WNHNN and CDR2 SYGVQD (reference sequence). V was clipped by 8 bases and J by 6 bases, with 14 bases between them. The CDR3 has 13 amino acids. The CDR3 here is CASERGGLNIQYF. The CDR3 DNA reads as TGCGCCAGCGAAAGGGGGGGCCTAAACATTCAGTACTTC.

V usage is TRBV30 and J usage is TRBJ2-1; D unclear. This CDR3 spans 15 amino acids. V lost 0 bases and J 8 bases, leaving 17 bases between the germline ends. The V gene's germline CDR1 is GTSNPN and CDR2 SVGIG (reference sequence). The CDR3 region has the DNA TGTGCCTGGAGTGTAGAGGTAGCTTGGGTCGATGAGCAGTTCTTC. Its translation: CAWSVEVAWVDEQFF.

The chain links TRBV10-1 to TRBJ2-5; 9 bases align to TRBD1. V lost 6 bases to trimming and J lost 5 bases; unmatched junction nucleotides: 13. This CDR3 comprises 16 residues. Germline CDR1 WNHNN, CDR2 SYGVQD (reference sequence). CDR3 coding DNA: TGCGCCAGCAGGACAACCCACAGGGGGCCGGAGGAGACCCAGTACTTC. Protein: CASRTTHRGPEETQYF.

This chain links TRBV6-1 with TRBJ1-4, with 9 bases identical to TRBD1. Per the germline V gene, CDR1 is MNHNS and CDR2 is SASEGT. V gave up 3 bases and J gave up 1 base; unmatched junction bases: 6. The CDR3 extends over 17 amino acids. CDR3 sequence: CASSDRDRVGTNEKLFF. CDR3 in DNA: TGTGCCAGCAGTGACCGGGACAGGGTTGGAACTAATGAAAAACTGTTTTTT.

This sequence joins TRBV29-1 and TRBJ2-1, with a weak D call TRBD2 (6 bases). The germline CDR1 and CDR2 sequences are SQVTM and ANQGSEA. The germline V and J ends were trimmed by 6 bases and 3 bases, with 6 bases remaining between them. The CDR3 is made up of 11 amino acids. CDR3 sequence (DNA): TGCAGCGTCGGGAGCTACAATGAGCAGTTCTTC. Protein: CSVGSYNEQFF.

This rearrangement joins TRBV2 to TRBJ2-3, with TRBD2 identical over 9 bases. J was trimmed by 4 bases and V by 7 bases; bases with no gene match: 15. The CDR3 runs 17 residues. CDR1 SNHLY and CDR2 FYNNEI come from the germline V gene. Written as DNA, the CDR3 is TGTGCCAGCACCGAGAAGGTCGAACTAGCGGGCCCAGATACGCAGTATTTT. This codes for CASTEKVELAGPDTQYF.

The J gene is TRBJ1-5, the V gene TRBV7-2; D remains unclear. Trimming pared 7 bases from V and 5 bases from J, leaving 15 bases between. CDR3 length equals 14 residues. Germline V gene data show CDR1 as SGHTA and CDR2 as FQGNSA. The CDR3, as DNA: TGTGCCAGCACCACACAGCCGGGGTATCAGCCCCAGCATTTT. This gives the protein CASTTQPGYQPQHF.